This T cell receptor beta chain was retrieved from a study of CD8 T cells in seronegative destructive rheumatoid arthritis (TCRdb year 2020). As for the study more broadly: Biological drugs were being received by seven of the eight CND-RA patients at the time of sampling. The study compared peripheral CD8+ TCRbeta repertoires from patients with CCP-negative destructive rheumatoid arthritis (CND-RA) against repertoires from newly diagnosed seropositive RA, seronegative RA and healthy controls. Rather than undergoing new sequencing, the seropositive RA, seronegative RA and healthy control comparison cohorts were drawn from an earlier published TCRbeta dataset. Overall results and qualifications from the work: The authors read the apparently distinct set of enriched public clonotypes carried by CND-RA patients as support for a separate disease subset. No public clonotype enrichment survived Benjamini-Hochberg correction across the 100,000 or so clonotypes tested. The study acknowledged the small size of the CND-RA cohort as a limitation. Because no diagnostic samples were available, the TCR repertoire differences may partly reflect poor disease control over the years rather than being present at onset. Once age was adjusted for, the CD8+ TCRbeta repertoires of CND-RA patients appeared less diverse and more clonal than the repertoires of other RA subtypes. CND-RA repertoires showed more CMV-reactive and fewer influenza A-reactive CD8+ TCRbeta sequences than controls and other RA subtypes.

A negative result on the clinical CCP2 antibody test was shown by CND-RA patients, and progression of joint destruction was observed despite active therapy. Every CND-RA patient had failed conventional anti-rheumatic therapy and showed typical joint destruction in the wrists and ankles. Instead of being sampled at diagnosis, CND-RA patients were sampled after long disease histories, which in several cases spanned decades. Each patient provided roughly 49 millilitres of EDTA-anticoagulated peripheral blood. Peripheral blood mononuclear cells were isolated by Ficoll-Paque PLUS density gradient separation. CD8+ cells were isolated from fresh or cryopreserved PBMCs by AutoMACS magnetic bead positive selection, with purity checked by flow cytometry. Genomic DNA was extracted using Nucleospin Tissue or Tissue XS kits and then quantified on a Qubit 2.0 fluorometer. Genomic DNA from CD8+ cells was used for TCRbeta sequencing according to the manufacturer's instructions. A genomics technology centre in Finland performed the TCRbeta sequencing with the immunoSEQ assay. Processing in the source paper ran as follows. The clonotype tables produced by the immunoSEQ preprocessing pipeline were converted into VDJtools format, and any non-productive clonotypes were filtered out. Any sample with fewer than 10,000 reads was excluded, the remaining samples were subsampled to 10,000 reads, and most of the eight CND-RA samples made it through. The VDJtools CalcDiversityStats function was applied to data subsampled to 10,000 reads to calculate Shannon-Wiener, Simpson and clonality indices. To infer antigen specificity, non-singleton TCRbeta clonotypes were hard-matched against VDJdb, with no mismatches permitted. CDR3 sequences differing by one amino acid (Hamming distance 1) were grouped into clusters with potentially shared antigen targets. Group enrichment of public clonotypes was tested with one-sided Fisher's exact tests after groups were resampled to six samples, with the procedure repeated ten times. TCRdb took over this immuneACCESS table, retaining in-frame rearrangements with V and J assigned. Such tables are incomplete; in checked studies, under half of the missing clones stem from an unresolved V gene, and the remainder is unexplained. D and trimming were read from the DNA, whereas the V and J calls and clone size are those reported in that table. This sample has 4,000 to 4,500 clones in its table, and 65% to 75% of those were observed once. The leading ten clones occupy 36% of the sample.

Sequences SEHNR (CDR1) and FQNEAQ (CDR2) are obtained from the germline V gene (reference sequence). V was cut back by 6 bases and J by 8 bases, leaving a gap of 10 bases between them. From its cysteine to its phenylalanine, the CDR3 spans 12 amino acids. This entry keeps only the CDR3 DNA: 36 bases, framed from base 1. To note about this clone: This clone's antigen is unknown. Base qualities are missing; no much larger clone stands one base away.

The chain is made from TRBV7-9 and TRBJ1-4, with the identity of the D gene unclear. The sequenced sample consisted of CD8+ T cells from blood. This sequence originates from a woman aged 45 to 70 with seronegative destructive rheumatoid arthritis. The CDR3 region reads CASSPHAEKLFF. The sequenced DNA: TGTGCCAGCAGTCCCCACGCGGAAAAACTGTTTTTT.